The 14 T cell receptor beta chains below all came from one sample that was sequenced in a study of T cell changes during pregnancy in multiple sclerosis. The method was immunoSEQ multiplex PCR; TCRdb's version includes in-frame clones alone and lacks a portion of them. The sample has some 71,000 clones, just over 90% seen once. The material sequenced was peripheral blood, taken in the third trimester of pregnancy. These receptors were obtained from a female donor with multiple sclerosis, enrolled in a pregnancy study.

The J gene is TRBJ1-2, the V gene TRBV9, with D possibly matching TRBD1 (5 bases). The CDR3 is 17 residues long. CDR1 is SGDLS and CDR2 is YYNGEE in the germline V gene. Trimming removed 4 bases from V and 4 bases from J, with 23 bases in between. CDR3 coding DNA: TGTGCCAGCAGCTTCCTAACCGGGACGGAGGAGGGCTATGGCTACACCTTC. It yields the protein CASSFLTGTEEGYGYTF.

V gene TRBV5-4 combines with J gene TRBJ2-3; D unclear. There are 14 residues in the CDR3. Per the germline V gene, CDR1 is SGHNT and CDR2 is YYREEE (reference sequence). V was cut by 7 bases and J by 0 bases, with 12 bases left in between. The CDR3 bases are TGTGCCAGCGGGCAAGTAGGAAGCACAGATACGCAGTATTTT. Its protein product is CASGQVGSTDTQYF.

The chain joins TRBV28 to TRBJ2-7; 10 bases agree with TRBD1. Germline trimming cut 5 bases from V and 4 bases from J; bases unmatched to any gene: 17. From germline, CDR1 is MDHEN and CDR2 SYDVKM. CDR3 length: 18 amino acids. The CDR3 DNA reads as TGTGCCAGCAGTCCAAATGACTGGGTCGACAGGGGGCGATACGAGCAGTACTTC. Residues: CASSPNDWVDRGRYEQYF.

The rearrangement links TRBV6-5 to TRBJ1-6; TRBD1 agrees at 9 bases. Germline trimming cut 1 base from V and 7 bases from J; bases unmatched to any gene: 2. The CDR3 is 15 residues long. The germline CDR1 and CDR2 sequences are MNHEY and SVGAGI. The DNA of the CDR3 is TGTGCCAGCAGTTACTTAGGACAGGGGAATTCACCCCTCCACTTT. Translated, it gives CASSYLGQGNSPLHF.

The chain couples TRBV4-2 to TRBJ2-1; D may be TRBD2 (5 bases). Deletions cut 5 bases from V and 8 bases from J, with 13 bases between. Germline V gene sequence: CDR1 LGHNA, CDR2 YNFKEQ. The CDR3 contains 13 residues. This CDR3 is CASSLYGVDEQFF. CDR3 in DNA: TGTGCCAGCAGCTTGTACGGGGTCGATGAGCAGTTCTTC.

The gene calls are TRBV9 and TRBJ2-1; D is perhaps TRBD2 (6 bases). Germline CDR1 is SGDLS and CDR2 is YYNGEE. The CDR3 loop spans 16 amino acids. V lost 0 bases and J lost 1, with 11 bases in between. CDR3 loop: CASSVAGRGSYNEQFF. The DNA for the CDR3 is TGTGCCAGCAGCGTAGCCGGGCGGGGATCCTACAATGAGCAGTTCTTC.

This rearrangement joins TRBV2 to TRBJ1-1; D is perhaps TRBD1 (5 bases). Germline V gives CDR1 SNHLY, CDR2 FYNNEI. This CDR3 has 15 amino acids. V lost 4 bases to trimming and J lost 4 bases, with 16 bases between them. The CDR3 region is CASSAGLVGGTEAFF. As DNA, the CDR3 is TGTGCCAGCAGTGCAGGGCTTGTGGGCGGCACTGAAGCTTTCTTT. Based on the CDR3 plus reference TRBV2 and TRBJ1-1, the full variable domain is EPEVTQTPSHQVTQMGQEVILRCVPISNHLYFYWYRQILGQKVEFLVSFYNNEISEKSEIFDDQFSVERPDGSNFTLKIRSTKLEDSAMYFCASSAGLVGGTEAFFGQGTRLTVV.

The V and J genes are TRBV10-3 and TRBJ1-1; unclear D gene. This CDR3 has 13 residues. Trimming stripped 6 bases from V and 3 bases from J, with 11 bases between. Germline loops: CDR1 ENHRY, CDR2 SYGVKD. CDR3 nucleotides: TGTGCCATCAGAGACATGGAGGACACTGAAGCTTTCTTT. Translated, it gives CAIRDMEDTEAFF.

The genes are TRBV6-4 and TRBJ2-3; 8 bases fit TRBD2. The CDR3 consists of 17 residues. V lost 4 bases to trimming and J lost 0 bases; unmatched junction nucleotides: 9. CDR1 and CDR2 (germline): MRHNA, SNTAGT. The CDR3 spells CASSASVAGGSTDTQYF. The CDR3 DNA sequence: TGTGCCAGCAGTGCCTCCGTTGCGGGGGGTAGCACAGATACGCAGTATTTT.

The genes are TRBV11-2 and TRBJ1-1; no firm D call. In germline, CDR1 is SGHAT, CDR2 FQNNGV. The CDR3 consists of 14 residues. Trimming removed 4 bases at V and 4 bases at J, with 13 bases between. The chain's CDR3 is CASSYVGAGTEAFF. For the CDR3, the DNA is TGTGCCAGCAGCTATGTCGGTGCGGGCACTGAAGCTTTCTTT.

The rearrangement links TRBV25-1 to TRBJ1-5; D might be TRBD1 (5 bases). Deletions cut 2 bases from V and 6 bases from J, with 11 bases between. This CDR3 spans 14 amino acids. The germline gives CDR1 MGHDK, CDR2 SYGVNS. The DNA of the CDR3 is TGTGCCAGCAGTGAACTCGCGACAGTTCAGCCCCAGCATTTT. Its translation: CASSELATVQPQHF.

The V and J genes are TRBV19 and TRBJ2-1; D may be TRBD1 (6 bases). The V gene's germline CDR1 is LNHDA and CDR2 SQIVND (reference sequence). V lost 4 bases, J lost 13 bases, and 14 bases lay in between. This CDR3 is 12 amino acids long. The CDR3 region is CASSRRDNLQFF. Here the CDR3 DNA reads TGTGCCAGTAGTAGAAGGGACAACCTACAGTTCTTC. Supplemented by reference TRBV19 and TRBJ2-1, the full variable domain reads DGGITQSPKYLFRKEGQNVTLSCEQNLNHDAMYWYRQDPGQGLRLIYYSQIVNDFQKGDIAEGYSVSREKKESFPLTVTSAQKNPTAFYLCASSRRDNLQFFGPGTRLTVL.

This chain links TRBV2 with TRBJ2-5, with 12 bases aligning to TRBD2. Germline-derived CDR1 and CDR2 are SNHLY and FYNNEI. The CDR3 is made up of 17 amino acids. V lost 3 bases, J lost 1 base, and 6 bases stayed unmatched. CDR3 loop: CASSDSRTSGVQETQYF. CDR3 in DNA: TGTGCCAGCAGTGACTCCCGGACTAGCGGGGTCCAAGAGACCCAGTACTTC.

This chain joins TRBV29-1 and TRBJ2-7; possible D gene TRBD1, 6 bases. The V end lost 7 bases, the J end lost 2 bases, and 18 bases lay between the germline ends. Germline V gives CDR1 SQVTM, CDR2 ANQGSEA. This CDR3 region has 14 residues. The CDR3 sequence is CSATQGHLAYEQYF. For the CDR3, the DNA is TGCAGCGCAACCCAGGGACACCTGGCCTACGAGCAGTACTTC.